This record covers a single T cell receptor (beta chain). This specimen comes from a study of shared clonotypes between healthy human individuals. Data came from immunoSEQ multiplex PCR; TCRdb stores just in-frame clones and leaves some out. The data contain roughly 2.2 million clones, 92% of them singletons. CDR3 size: 18 residues. Germline CDR1 SGHVS, CDR2 FQNEAQ. With V trimmed by 7 bases and J by 2 bases, 20 bases remained unmatched. This rearrangement joins TRBV7-8 to TRBJ2-7; 7 bases align to TRBD2. The sequence was obtained from a man aged 18 to 30 in good health. Some clones in this sample may be carry-over from other donors' samples. The sample consisted of naive CD4+ T cells from PBMCs. The subset was: CD45RA+ positively selected. CDR3 region: CASNLRTRGGRWTYEQYF. DNA of the CDR3: TGTGCCAGCAACCTTAGGACACGCGGCGGGAGATGGACCTACGAGCAGTACTTC. The full variable domain, in which reference TRBV7-8 and TRBJ2-7 provide the parts outside the CDR3, is GAGVSQSPRYKVAKRGQDVALRCDPISGHVSLFWYQQALGQGPEFLTYFQNEAQLDKSGLPSDRFFAERPEGSVSTLKIQRTQQEDSAVYLCASNLRTRGGRWTYEQYFGPGTRLTVT.